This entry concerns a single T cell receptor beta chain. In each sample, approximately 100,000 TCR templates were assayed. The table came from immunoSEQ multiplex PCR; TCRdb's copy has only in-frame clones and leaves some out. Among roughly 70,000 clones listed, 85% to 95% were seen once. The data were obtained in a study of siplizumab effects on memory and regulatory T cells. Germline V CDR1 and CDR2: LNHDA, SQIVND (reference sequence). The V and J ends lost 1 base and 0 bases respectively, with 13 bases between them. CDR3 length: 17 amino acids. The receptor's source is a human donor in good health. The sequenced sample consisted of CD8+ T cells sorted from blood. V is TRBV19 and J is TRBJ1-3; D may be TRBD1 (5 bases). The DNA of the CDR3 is TGTGCCAGTAGTATAGTTGCGGGGGTCTCCTCTGGAAACACCATATATTTT. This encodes CASSIVAGVSSGNTIYF.